This T cell receptor (beta chain) originates from a study of shared clonotypes between healthy human individuals. Study-wide results and caveats: Sample collection involved blood only; tissue repertoires are likely different. Only a few donors were included, so the genetic and exposure-history diversity represented was limited. Across a handful of donors, naive CD4 shared 4.5% to 6%, naive CD8 3% to 3.5%, memory CD4 more than 2%, memory CD8 0.4%.

Comment on this clone: As yet, its antigen is unknown.

The V end was cut by 0 bases, the J end by 2 bases, with 12 bases between. CDR3 length equals 16 residues. Germline lookup yields CDR1 SGDLS and CDR2 YYNGEE. Positively selected for CCR7, the CD45RO-negative cells used as naive CD8 cells excluded terminally differentiated effector memory CD45RA+ cells. Here immunoSEQ multiplex PCR was the method, and the copy in TCRdb shows in-frame clones only, minus some. The profile shows nearly 2 million clones, approximately 95% of them singletons. This TCR came from a man aged 18 to 29 in good health. The sequenced sample was naive CD8+ T cells sorted from blood. The rearrangement links TRBV9 to TRBJ2-1; D could derive from TRBD1 or TRBD2 (5 bases each). CDR3 nucleotides: TGTGCCAGCAGCGTAGGGGGCGGGTTAGCCTACAATGAGCAGTTCTTC. Its translation: CASSVGGGLAYNEQFF. Combining the CDR3 with reference TRBV9 and TRBJ2-1 gives the whole variable domain DSGVTQTPKHLITATGQRVTLRCSPRSGDLSVYWYQQSLDQGLQFLIQYYNGEERAKGNILERFSAQQFPDLHSELNLSSLELGDSALYFCASSVGGGLAYNEQFFGPGTRLTVL.